Listed here are 4 T cell receptor beta chains from one sample, sequenced in a study of T cell responses to AZD1222 COVID-19 vaccine. Only in-frame clones appear in the TCRdb table, and some are missing; sequencing was by immunoSEQ multiplex PCR. The table includes about 86,000 clones, about 88% detected once. The sequences come from peripheral blood, collected on day 0 of AZD1222 vaccination. These receptors were collected from an adult in good health.

The chain uses TRBV5-5 and TRBJ1-6, with 8 bases aligning to TRBD1. With V trimmed by 6 bases and J by 7 bases, 6 bases remained unmatched. Germline-derived CDR1 and CDR2 are SGHKS and YYEKEE (reference sequence). The CDR3 sequence is 14 residues long. The CDR3 DNA reads TGTGCCAGCAAGAGGACAGGGTTCAATTCACCCCTCCACTTT. This gives the protein CASKRTGFNSPLHF.

The chain recombines TRBV29-1 with TRBJ1-2; D uncertain. From germline, CDR1 is SQVTM and CDR2 ANQGSEA. The V end lost 4 bases, the J end lost 0 bases, and 12 bases lay between the germline ends. This CDR3 comprises 14 residues. Written as DNA, the CDR3 is TGCAGCGTTGGGGCAGGCGGTACTAACTATGGCTACACCTTC. Amino acids: CSVGAGGTNYGYTF. The full variable domain, rest sourced from reference TRBV29-1 and TRBJ1-2, is SAVISQKPSRDICQRGTSLTIQCQVDSQVTMMFWYRQQPGQSLTLIATANQGSEATYESGFVIDKFPISRPNLTFSTLTVSNMSPEDSSIYLCSVGAGGTNYGYTFGSGTRLTVV.

The chain is built from TRBV5-4 and TRBJ1-1; D not certain. V was clipped by 0 bases and J by 4 bases, with 13 bases between them. The CDR3 consists of 15 residues. In germline, CDR1 is SGHNT, CDR2 YYREEE (reference sequence). The CDR3 region has the DNA TGTGCCAGCAGCTTGGAAGTAGGTTCAAGCACTGAAGCTTTCTTT. As protein: CASSLEVGSSTEAFF.

J is TRBJ2-2 and V is TRBV19; D not resolved. V lost 3 bases to trimming and J lost 0 bases, with 11 bases between them. CDR1 is LNHDA and CDR2 is SQIVND in the germline V gene (reference sequence). The length of the CDR3 is 16 residues. CDR3 nucleotide sequence: TGTGCCAGTAGTATGATGGCGCTCGCGAACACCGGGGAGCTGTTTTTT. As protein: CASSMMALANTGELFF.